This TCR beta chain was captured in a study of blood T cell repertoires in COVID-19. Sequencing was performed with immunoSEQ multiplex PCR; in TCRdb, only in-frame clones are kept and a portion is missing. The table includes around 70,000 clones, roughly 74% detected once. With 5 bases clipped from V and 5 bases from J, the junction kept 12 bases outside the gene matches. Germline V CDR1 and CDR2: SGHVS, FNYEAQ. The CDR3 length is 17 residues. V gene TRBV7-6 combines with J gene TRBJ2-5, with 12 bases that match TRBD2. Sequencing input: peripheral blood. This TCR was recovered from a human donor in a cohort sampled during active COVID-19. In nucleotides, the CDR3 is TGTGCCAGCAGCCGAGGTAGGACTAGCGGGAAGAGTGAGACCCAGTACTTC. The encoded protein is CASSRGRTSGKSETQYF.